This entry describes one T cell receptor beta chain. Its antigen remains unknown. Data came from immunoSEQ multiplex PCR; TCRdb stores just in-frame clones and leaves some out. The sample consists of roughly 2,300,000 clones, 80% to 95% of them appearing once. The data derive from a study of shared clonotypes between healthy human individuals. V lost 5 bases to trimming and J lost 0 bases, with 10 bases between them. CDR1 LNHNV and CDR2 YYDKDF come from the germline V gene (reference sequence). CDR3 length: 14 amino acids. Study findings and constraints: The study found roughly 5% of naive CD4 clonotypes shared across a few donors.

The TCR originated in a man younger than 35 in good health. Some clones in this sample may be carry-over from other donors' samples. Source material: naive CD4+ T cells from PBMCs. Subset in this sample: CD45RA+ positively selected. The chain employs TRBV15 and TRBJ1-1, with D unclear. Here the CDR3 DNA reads TGTGCCACCAGCGGTAAATACTTGAACACTGAAGCTTTCTTT. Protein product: CATSGKYLNTEAFF.